This paragraph covers one T cell receptor (beta chain) sequence. The sample originates from a study of cytomegalovirus exposure and HLA in healthy donors. The PCR used 60 Vbeta and 13 Jbeta primers. The method was immunoSEQ multiplex PCR; TCRdb's version includes in-frame clones alone and lacks a portion of them. The data hold some 150,000 clones, with 70% to 80% observed a single time. There are 13 residues in the CDR3. Trimming took 2 bases from V and 1 from J, leaving 6 bases between them. Germline lookup yields CDR1 SGHRS and CDR2 YFSETQ. Sequencing used PBMCs. The chain carries TRBV5-1 and TRBJ1-1; D is ambiguous. This TCR derives from a man aged 50 or older in good health and CMV-seropositive. CDR3 DNA: TGCGCCAGCAGCTTCGGGAGGAACACTGAAGCTTTCTTT. Amino acids: CASSFGRNTEAFF.